This record concerns one T cell receptor beta chain sequence. This specimen comes from a study of blood T cell repertoires in COVID-19. Generated by immunoSEQ multiplex PCR, the TCRdb table keeps only in-frame clones and is missing some. This table holds about 60,000 clones, roughly 84% found once. The receptor was derived from a man younger than 40 with COVID-19, enrolled during active disease. Sequenced sample: peripheral blood.

The CDR3 sequence is CASSQTGAPSYNSPLHF. In nucleotides, the CDR3 is TGTGCCAGCAGCCAGACAGGGGCCCCTTCATATAATTCACCCCTCCACTTT. J is TRBJ1-6 and V is TRBV7-8, with TRBD1 matching 8 bases. V shed 5 bases and J 4 bases; nucleotides not matched to a gene: 10. Germline values: CDR1 SGHVS, CDR2 FQNEAQ. The CDR3 has 17 residues.